This T cell receptor beta chain was documented in a study of blood T cell repertoires in COVID-19. Study as a whole: Acute and convalescent COVID-19 specimens originated in the United States, Italy and Spain. Sources were T cells, B-cell-depleted T cells, or PBMCs; the material itself was cDNA or gDNA.

Authors' analysis steps: The authors estimated nucleated cell counts from reference gene primer amplification. Data came from immunoSEQ multiplex PCR; TCRdb stores just in-frame clones and leaves some out. V, J and clone size are those of that table, while D and trimming were read from the DNA. This table has about 69,000 clones, roughly 80% appearing once. The sequence derives from a woman aged 80 or over with acute or convalescent COVID-19. The specimen was peripheral blood.

CDR3 sequence (DNA): TGCGCCAGCAGTGAGCAGCGGGGGAACACCGGGGAGCTGTTTTTT. Its translation is CASSEQRGNTGELFF. The chain has TRBV10-1 and TRBJ2-2; 7 nucleotides agree with TRBD2. The CDR3 consists of 15 residues. CDR1 and CDR2 (germline): WNHNN, SYGVQD (reference sequence). V shed 2 bases and J 1 base; nucleotides not matched to a gene: 1.